This T cell receptor (beta chain) was identified in a study of blood T cells in healthy people across ages. A sample-barcoded 5' primer and a J-beta primer mix were used in a second PCR of about 6 to 11 cycles. Each CDR3 protein gets one entry after TCRdb re-called the 5' RACE reads with MiXCR. Of about 760,000 distinct CDR3 sequences detected, 25% appear once; the ten largest clones hold more than 8.5%. Findings and caveats of the study: Strong correlation was found linking TCR beta diversity to naive T cell percentage. Researchers deemed the diversity estimates from one million T cells underestimates.

V lost 4 bases and J lost 5; bases outside the gene matches: 7. Germline CDR1 MNHNS, CDR2 SASEGT. This CDR3 is 15 amino acids long. The sample holds a few counts of this clonotype. The antigen remains unidentified. This sample was shared with a second study, whose subject was T cells of mothers and their children. From that study: Researchers report slightly higher, though non-significant, overlap in related mother-child pairs than in unrelated pairs.

The chain has TRBV6-1 and TRBJ2-5, with TRBD1 matching over 10 bases. Source material: blood. This sequence originates from a boy younger than 18 in good health. The CDR3 DNA sequence: TGTGCCAGCAGTGGACGGGACAGGGGAGAGGAGACCCAGTACTTC. Translating gives CASSGRDRGEETQYF.